This passage covers 8 T cell receptor beta chains from one sample sequenced in a study of Graves' ophthalmopathy and Graves' hyperthyroidism. Amplified material comprised TCR beta CDR3 regions derived from RNA transcripts. The workflow started with a first-round RT-PCR run with HTBI primers and then moved on to a second-round multiplex PCR. TCRdb independently ran MiXCR on the multiplex PCR reads; one entry per CDR3 protein. The sample carries some 410,000 distinct CDR3 sequences, around 21% recorded once. The sequencing sample was made of peripheral blood. These receptors originate from a young woman with stable Graves' hyperthyroidism.

V and J are TRBV25-1 and TRBJ2-7; a weak D match, TRBD2 (6 bases). Germline lookup yields CDR1 MGHDK and CDR2 SYGVNS. This CDR3 region has 14 residues. The germline V and J ends were trimmed by 11 bases and 1 base, with 18 bases remaining between them. Here the CDR3 reads CADMEGHPSYEQYF. The CDR3 DNA reads TGTGCCGACATGGAGGGGCATCCATCCTACGAGCAGTACTTC.

This clonotype was detected ten times or more. The V and J genes are TRBV20-1 and TRBJ2-5; possible D gene TRBD2, 5 bases. The germline V and J ends were trimmed by 5 bases and 2 bases, with 12 bases remaining between them. Germline V gives CDR1 DFQATT, CDR2 SNEGSKA (reference sequence). This CDR3 has 13 amino acids. In DNA, the CDR3 is TGCAGTGCTCAAACATGGGAGCAAGAGACCCAGTACTTC. Its translation is CSAQTWEQETQYF.

This clonotype was found many times. The chain couples TRBV12-5 to TRBJ2-7; D is possibly TRBD2 (7 bases). In germline, CDR1 is LGHNT, CDR2 FRNRAP. The V end was cut by 6 bases, the J end by 2 bases, with 20 bases between. The CDR3 consists of 16 residues. CDR3 region: CASGLPLGGAPYEQYF. The CDR3 DNA is TGTGCTAGTGGCCTACCGCTGGGGGGGGCTCCCTACGAGCAGTACTTC.

This clonotype was found a few times. This likely comes from a read error, as the CDR3 has no conserved phenylalanine or tryptophan at its end. It is unclear where the CDR3 begins or ends on the DNA, so no DNA is shown, and the CDR3 is as TCRdb lists it. The chain couples TRBV3-1 to TRBJ2-7. Germline V CDR1 and CDR2: LGHDT, YNNKEL (reference sequence). The CDR3 comprises 11 residues, both ends counted. This CDR3 reads CASSQEGYSVY.

In this sample, this clonotype turned up many times. The rearrangement links TRBV11-1 to TRBJ2-2, with a weak D call TRBD2 (5 bases). The CDR3 runs 16 residues. The ends were cut back, 4 bases at V and 6 bases at J, with 18 bases in the middle. CDR1 is SGHAT and CDR2 is FQDESV in the germline V gene (reference sequence). CDR3 region: CASSSEAVNGAGELFF. CDR3 DNA sequence: TGTGCCAGCAGCTCGGAGGCGGTAAACGGCGCCGGGGAGCTGTTTTTT.

This clonotype came up many times. CDR3 DNA: TGTGCCAGCAGCCGCAATAGCGGACAGGGACCATATGGCTACACCTTC. Translating gives CASSRNSGQGPYGYTF. V gene TRBV14 combines with J gene TRBJ1-2; 8 bases match TRBD1. Losses at the gene ends were 4 bases for V and 5 bases for J; bases not matched to a gene: 12. The germline CDR1 and CDR2 sequences are SGHDN and FVKESK. The CDR3 extends over 16 amino acids. Full variable domain (missing parts from reference TRBV14 and TRBJ1-2): EAGVTQFPSHSVIEKGQTVTLRCDPISGHDNLYWYRRVMGKEIKFLLHFVKESKQDESGMPNNRFLAERTGGTYSTLKVQPAELEDSGVYFCASSRNSGQGPYGYTFGSGTRLTVV.

This clonotype appeared many times. The chain is built from TRBV6-2 or TRBV6-3 and TRBJ1-6; the D is unclear. Trimming shortened V by 6 bases and J by 10 bases, and 10 bases separated the two germline ends. The CDR3 sequence is 12 residues long. The germline CDR1 and CDR2 sequences are MNHEY and SVGEGT. The CDR3 DNA sequence: TGTGCCAGCAGCGGACCGGGCTCACCCCTCCACTTT. This encodes CASSGPGSPLHF.

This clonotype was seen ten or more times. V usage is TRBV11-1 and J usage is TRBJ1-1; D uncertain. The V end lost 4 bases, the J end lost 5 bases, and 8 bases lay between the germline ends. Germline lookup yields CDR1 SGHAT and CDR2 FQDESV (reference sequence). The CDR3 has 12 amino acids. The CDR3 sequence: CASSSMGTEAFF. Here the CDR3 DNA reads TGTGCCAGCAGCTCCATGGGTACTGAAGCTTTCTTT.